The 4 T cell receptor beta chains presented below share a single source sample, sequenced in a study of blood T cell repertoires in COVID-19. Sequencing was performed with immunoSEQ multiplex PCR; in TCRdb, only in-frame clones are kept and a portion is missing. Of some 500,000 clones in the sample, around 90% were seen once. The sequencing sample was made of peripheral blood. These receptors were collected from a woman between 45 and 60 years old with COVID-19, enrolled during active disease.

V gene TRBV3-1 (or the pseudogene TRBV3-2) combines with J gene TRBJ1-3, with TRBD1 matching over 9 bases. V was clipped by 0 bases and J by 5 bases; unmatched bases: 17. CDR1 is LGHDT and CDR2 is YNNKEL in the germline V gene (reference sequence). The length of the CDR3 is 20 residues. As DNA, the CDR3 is TGTGCCAGCAGCCAAGATGATACAAACCCGGGACAGGGTAGAAGAAACACCATATATTTT. Its protein product is CASSQDDTNPGQGRRNTIYF.

There are many counts of this clone. The chain has TRBV6-5 and TRBJ1-5, with a possible D match to TRBD1 (5 bases). The germline V gene has CDR1 MNHEY and CDR2 SVGAGI. V lost 5 bases and J lost 6, with 8 bases in between. The CDR3 is made up of 12 amino acids. CDR3 nucleotide sequence: TGTGCCAGCAGTACTCAGGGTCAGCCCCAGCATTTT. Its protein product is CASSTQGQPQHF.

The V gene is TRBV3-1 (or the pseudogene TRBV3-2), the J gene TRBJ1-2; unclear D gene. Germline V gene data show CDR1 as LGHDT and CDR2 as YNNKEL (reference sequence). The CDR3 runs 15 residues. Trimming cost V 4 bases and J 5 bases, with 17 bases left between them. The CDR3 loop reads CASSLGRGEGYGYTF. CDR3 nucleotides: TGTGCCAGCAGCCTCGGGCGGGGTGAGGGATATGGCTACACCTTC.

This sequence joins TRBV29-1 and TRBJ2-7, with D perhaps TRBD2 (6 bases). The ends were cut back, 6 bases at V and 1 base at J, with 13 bases in the middle. The CDR3 sequence is 13 residues long. Germline loops: CDR1 SQVTM, CDR2 ANQGSEA. CDR3 sequence reads: CSVTGTASYEQYF. CDR3 in DNA: TGCAGCGTCACCGGGACTGCATCCTACGAGCAGTACTTC.